The rows below give T cell receptor beta chains drawn from one sample of a study of T cell changes during pregnancy in multiple sclerosis. TCRdb keeps only in-frame clones here, not all; method: immunoSEQ multiplex PCR. The sample holds tens of thousands of clones, roughly 92% seen once. The specimen comprised peripheral blood, sampled in the third trimester of pregnancy. The receptors originated from a female donor in good health, enrolled as a control in a pregnancy study. Each CDR3 is given with its conserved first and last residue. Each record gives: CDR3 length, V gene, CDR3 protein.

14	TRBV10-1	CASGGLAGAHEQYF
19	TRBV15	CATPFSRFNRGPNTGELFF
16	TRBV6-4	CASSDSSGGDTGELFF
14	TRBV5-1	CASSQGHMNTEAFF
15	TRBV7-2	CASSSIQGLNNEQFF
14	TRBV2	CASSGGPRTGELFF
15	TRBV7-2	CASSLEATTWKPQHF
15	TRBV28	CASTNQGQGISGYTF
16	TRBV7-2	CASSLDAGVVSQPQHF
14	TRBV11-2	CASRRAGGRYEQYF
12	TRBV29-1	CSVTPQGDEQYF
15	TRBV7-9	CASSTGQGANNEQFF
15	TRBV5-1	CASSGGTRRTDTQYF
14	TRBV5-1	CASSLAIQLNEQFF
15	TRBV27	CASSLSAGGRNIQYF
14	TRBV5-1	CASSSGGRQETQYF
11	TRBV20-1	CSARYSEKLFF
16	TRBV4-2	CASSQDSLAVYNEQFF
14	TRBV19	CASSVYRGSGEAFF
13	TRBV7-6	CASRGGGFDEQFF
14	TRBV7-2	CASSRDRNLSPLHF
17	TRBV25-1	CASSAQGSGENQETQYF
15	TRBV5-6	CASSVLAGGYNEQFF
16	TRBV11-2	CASSLEGTGITDTQYF
18	TRBV18	CASSPTSGLASSTDTQYF
15	TRBV27	CASSLYPRESTEAFF
17	TRBV19	CASSSYRSAGSYNEQFF
12	TRBV7-9	CASRNRENEQFF
16	TRBV19	CASSRGQGATEDGYTF
13	TRBV4-3	CASSQDRGTALHF
11	TRBV27	CASRTGATQYF
16	TRBV4-2	CASSQDISRDGPEQFF
15	TRBV4-1	CASSQRGRAGIGQYF
14	TRBV4-1	CASSQGFGENEQFF
14	TRBV28	CATTPGGPTGELFF
14	TRBV5-1	CASTLGTGVYEQYF
14	TRBV2	CASRTVSTNEKLFF
13	TRBV30	CAWSVPGGSEAFF
15	TRBV9	CASSAQGARGYGYTF
16	TRBV11-2	CASSPSPFSLTDTQYF
16	TRBV11-2	CASSLGRLLSYNEQFF
14	TRBV5-1	CASSPDRAADTQYF
16	TRBV4-3	CASSQDNRGAGNTQYF
16	TRBV5-1	CASSLAVFRTEETQYF
14	TRBV5-1	CASSFRGFSNEQFF
15	TRBV7-9	CASSPQTGVSYEQYF
14	TRBV7-9	CASSLAGDQETQYF
11	TRBV6-5	CASSKGLVFTF
18	TRBV14	CASSLNYPTRALSHEQYF
15	TRBV27	CASSLRGRDTYEQYF
15	TRBV4-2	CASSPGQAKSPGYTF
14	TRBV27	CASSIGTSVYEQYF
15	TRBV11-2	CASSPGQGLYYGYTF
16	TRBV4-2	CASSQDQREDRNEQFF
14	TRBV7-8	CASSFGDSLYGYTF
14	TRBV28	CASSLGQGDEKLFF
12	TRBV7-9	CASRTGSGIQYF
15	TRBV7-2	CASSPTGAPNTEAFF
15	TRBV30	CAWSPTGHRGETQYF